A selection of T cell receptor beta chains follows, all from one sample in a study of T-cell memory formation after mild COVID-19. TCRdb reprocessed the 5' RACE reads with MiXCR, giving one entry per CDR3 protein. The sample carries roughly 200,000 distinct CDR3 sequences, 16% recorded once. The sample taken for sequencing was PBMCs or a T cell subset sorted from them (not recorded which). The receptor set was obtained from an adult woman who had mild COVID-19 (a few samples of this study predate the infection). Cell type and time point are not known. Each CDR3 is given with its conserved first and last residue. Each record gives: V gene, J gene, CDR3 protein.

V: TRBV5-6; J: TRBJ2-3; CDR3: CASSLFGSVGMDTQYF
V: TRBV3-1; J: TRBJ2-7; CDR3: CASSLQGVGYEQYF
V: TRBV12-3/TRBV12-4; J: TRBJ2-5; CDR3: CASSSRTRGDETQYF
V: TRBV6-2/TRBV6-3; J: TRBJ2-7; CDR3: CASSSLQRTSNGSYEQYF
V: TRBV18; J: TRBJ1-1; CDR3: CASSPGQFEAFF
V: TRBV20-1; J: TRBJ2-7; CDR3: CSARDPRGLAGGARYEQYF
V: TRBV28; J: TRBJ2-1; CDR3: CASSPSGAGGSNEQFF
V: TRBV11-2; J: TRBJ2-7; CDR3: CASSLGRGGYEQYF
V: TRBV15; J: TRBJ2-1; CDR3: CATELLKRGNNEQFF
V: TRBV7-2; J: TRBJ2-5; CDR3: CASSRRAGREETQYF
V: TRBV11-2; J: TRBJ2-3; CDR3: CASSLDLGSDTQYF
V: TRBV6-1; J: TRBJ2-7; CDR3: CASRDQYEPDSVGQVSYEQYF
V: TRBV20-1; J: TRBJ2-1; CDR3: CSARKDEQFF
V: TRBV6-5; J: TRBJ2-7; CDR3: CAAGLGTSPYEQYF
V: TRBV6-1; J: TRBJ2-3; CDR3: CASRPPGRRTDTQYF
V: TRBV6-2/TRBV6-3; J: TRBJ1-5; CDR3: CASRPQDYSNQPKHF
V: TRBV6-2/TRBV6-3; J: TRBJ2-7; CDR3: CASSYPSVVSYEQYF
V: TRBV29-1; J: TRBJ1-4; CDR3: CSVDGDRADEKLFF
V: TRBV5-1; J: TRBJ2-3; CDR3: CASSLWGTTDTQYF
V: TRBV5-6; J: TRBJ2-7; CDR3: CASSSRNLLGQGITYEQYF
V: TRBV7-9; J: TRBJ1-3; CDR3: CASSGRGGRNTIYF
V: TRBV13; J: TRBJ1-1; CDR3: CASSLGGALYTEAFF
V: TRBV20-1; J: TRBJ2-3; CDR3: CSARSGDESTDTQYF
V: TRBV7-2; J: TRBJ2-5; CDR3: CASSLGAGAGETQYF
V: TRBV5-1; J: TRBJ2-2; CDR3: CASSLGRRGTGELFF
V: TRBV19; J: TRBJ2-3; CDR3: CASRPQGGGLGTDTQYF
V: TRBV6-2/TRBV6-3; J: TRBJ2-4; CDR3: CASSPSLAGVRNIQYF
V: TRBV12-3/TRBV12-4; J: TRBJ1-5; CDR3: CASSFSGQLYSNQPQHF
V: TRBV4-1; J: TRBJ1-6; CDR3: CASSQERDGYNSPLHF
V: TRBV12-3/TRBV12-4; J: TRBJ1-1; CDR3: CASSLGSGPTEAFF
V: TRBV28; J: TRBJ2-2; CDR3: CASFRFTGELFF
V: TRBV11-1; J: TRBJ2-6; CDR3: CASSPTSGTGANVLTF
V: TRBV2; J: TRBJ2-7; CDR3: CASSEARRTATYEQYF
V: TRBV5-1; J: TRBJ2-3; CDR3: CASSFTGNPRLDTQYF
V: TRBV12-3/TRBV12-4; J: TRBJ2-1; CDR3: CASSPATGKGNEQFF
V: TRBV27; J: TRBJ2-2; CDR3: CASRKGRHANTGELFF
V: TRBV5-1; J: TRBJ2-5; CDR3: CASRTGTSGIQETQYF
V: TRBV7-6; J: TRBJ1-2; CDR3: CASSPRTGGYTF
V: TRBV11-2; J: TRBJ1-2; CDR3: CASSLDPQGARNYGYTF